One and the same sample provided the 11 T cell receptor beta chains below, sequenced in a study. Profiled with immunoSEQ multiplex PCR; TCRdb holds only in-frame clones, not every one. The sample includes around 50,000 clones, over 90% of them seen just once. Sample: PBMCs. The receptors originated from a man aged 35 to 55 with rheumatoid arthritis.

This chain connects TRBV30 to TRBJ1-4, with TRBD1 as a possible D gene (5 bases). The CDR3 is made up of 15 amino acids. V shed 0 bases and J shed 8 bases, with 16 bases lying between them. Germline V gene data show CDR1 as GTSNPN and CDR2 as SVGIG (reference sequence). CDR3 in amino acids: CAWSVPGGAAEKLFF. The CDR3 nucleotides read TGTGCCTGGAGTGTCCCTGGAGGGGCAGCGGAAAAACTGTTTTTT.

Only a few counts were recorded for this clone. The chain joins TRBV7-2 to TRBJ2-7; a weak D match, TRBD2 (5 bases). CDR1 is SGHTA and CDR2 is FQGNSA in the germline V gene. The CDR3 is made up of 14 amino acids. The V end was cut by 6 bases, the J end by 7 bases, with 19 bases between. The CDR3 DNA sequence: TGTGCCAGCAGAGAGCCCGGGATTTCGGGAGAGCAGTACTTC. Its translation: CASREPGISGEQYF. Full variable domain (missing parts from reference TRBV7-2 and TRBJ2-7): GAGVSQSPSNKVTEKGKDVELRCDPISGHTALYWYRQSLGQGLEFLIYFQGNSAPDKSGLPSDRFSAERTGGSVSTLTIQRTQQEDSAVYLCASREPGISGEQYFGPGTRLTVT.

J is TRBJ2-5 and V is TRBV9; 8 bases match TRBD2. Unmatched junction bases numbered 8, after V lost 4 bases and J lost 3 bases. The CDR3 length is 15 residues. Germline V CDR1 and CDR2: SGDLS, YYNGEE. As DNA, the CDR3 is TGTGCCAGCAGCCCTACCCCGGGAGGGGAAGAGACCCAGTACTTC. Translated, it gives CASSPTPGGEETQYF.

The chain has TRBV19 and TRBJ1-2; D not certain. With 4 bases removed from V and 2 bases from J, the gap between germline ends came to 14 bases. There are 15 residues in the CDR3. The germline V gene encodes CDR1 LNHDA and CDR2 SQIVND (reference sequence). The CDR3 reads CASSTLDLGNYGYTF. In DNA, the CDR3 is TGTGCCAGTAGTACCCTGGATCTGGGAAACTATGGCTACACCTTC.

The CDR3 protein is CASRPTGNTGELFF. The CDR3 DNA is TGTGCCAGCAGGCCAACAGGGAACACCGGGGAGCTGTTTTTT. The V and J genes are TRBV6-5 and TRBJ2-2, with a weak D call TRBD1 (5 bases). The CDR3 totals 14 residues. Germline V gene lookup returns CDR1 MNHEY and CDR2 SVGAGI. The V and J ends lost 6 bases and 1 base respectively, with 9 bases between them.

The chain is built from TRBV10-3 and TRBJ1-4, with D possibly TRBD1 on 6 matching bases. The germline V gene encodes CDR1 ENHRY and CDR2 SYGVKD. Trimming pared 6 bases from V and 7 bases from J, leaving 18 bases between. The CDR3 extends over 15 amino acids. The CDR3: CAISPSGGGGEKLFF. Written as DNA, the CDR3 is TGTGCCATCAGCCCCTCAGGAGGGGGAGGTGAAAAACTGTTTTTT.

J is TRBJ1-4 and V is TRBV27; D not resolved. Per the germline V gene, CDR1 is MNHEY and CDR2 is SMNVEV (reference sequence). The V end was cut by 8 bases, the J end by 2 bases, with 12 bases between. The CDR3 runs 14 residues. CDR3 DNA sequence: TGTGCCAGCCGTACAAGGGCCACTAATGAAAAACTGTTTTTT. This translates into CASRTRATNEKLFF.

V and J are TRBV5-4 and TRBJ2-1; 7 bases line up with TRBD2. The V segment lost 2 bases and the J segment 4 bases; nucleotides outside the gene matches: 3. The length of the CDR3 is 14 residues. Per germline, CDR1 SGHNT and CDR2 YYREEE (reference sequence). Here the CDR3 reads CASSFLAEYNEQFF. For the CDR3, the DNA is TGTGCCAGCAGCTTTCTAGCGGAGTACAATGAGCAGTTCTTC.

This clone was observed a single time. The chain has TRBV3-1 (or the pseudogene TRBV3-2) and TRBJ1-4; weak D call: TRBD1 (5 bases). This CDR3 contains 17 residues. Germline-derived CDR1 and CDR2 are LGHDT and YNNKEL (reference sequence). V lost 3 bases, J lost 4 bases, and 18 bases lay in between. CDR3: CASSHSPGPGVNEKLFF. Written as DNA, the CDR3 is TGTGCCAGCAGCCACTCCCCTGGGCCGGGGGTTAATGAAAAACTGTTTTTT.

The rearrangement links TRBV2 to TRBJ2-7; unclear D gene. V was clipped by 5 bases and J by 1 base, with 12 bases between them. CDR1 SNHLY and CDR2 FYNNEI come from the germline V gene. The CDR3 runs 14 residues. Written as DNA, the CDR3 is TGTGCCAGCAGTATCCCGTCGGTGTCCTACGAGCAGTACTTC. Translated, it gives CASSIPSVSYEQYF.

The CDR3: CASSPYTGPNYGYTF. In DNA, the CDR3 is TGTGCCAGCTCACCATATACAGGACCCAACTATGGCTACACCTTC. This chain connects TRBV18 to TRBJ1-2; perhaps TRBD1 as D (5 bases). Germline CDR1 reads KGHSH; CDR2 reads LQKENI. V lost 2 bases, J lost 2 bases, and 12 bases lay in between. This CDR3 region has 15 residues.